This T cell receptor (beta chain) was retrieved from a study of metastatic and nonmetastatic thyroid tumors. This clone was picked up many times. No treatment had been given to any patient before thyroid surgery. The authors' processing: Between-group CDR3 differences, defined by clinicopathological status, yielded a distant-metastasis classifier for papillary thyroid cancer. TCRdb re-called the PCR reads via MiXCR. TCRdb, not the original authors, processed these V and J calls. The table lists roughly 22,000 clones, 35% to 45% of them singletons. The CDR3 sequence is 16 residues long. Looked up from germline, CDR1 is MNHEY and CDR2 is SMNVEV (reference sequence). V shed 3 bases and J 3 bases; nucleotides not matched to a gene: 6.

This clonotype was obtained from a male donor with papillary thyroid cancer or a benign thyroid nodule (not recorded which). Some clones in this sample may be carry-over from other donors' samples. J is TRBJ2-7 and V is TRBV27, with 12 bases matching TRBD2. Sequenced sample: blood. CDR3 in DNA: TGTGCCAGCAGTTTGACTAGCGGGAGCCCTCACTACGAGCAGTACTTC. Its translation: CASSLTSGSPHYEQYF.